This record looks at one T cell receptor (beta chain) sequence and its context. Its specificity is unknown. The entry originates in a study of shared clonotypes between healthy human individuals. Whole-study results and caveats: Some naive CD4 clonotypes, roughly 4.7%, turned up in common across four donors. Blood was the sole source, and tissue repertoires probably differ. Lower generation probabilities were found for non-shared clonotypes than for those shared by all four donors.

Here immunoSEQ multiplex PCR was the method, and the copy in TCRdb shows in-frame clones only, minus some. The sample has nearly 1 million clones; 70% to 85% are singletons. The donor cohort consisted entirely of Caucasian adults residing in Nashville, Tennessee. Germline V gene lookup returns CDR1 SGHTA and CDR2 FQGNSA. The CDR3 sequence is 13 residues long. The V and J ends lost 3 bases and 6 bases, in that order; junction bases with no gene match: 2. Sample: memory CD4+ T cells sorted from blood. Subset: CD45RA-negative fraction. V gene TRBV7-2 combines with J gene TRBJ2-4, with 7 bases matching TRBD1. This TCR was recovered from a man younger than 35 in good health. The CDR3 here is CASSFQGVNIQYF. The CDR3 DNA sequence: TGTGCCAGCAGCTTCCAGGGGGTAAACATTCAGTACTTC.